The sequence of this TCR beta chain was determined in a study of blood T cell repertoires in COVID-19. Produced via immunoSEQ multiplex PCR; TCRdb's table is partial and in-frame only. The table shows around 250,000 clones, with approximately 78% occurring only once. The CDR3 length is 16 residues. V lost 1 base to trimming and J lost 1 base, with 12 bases between them. Germline CDR1 and CDR2: SGHAT and FQNNGV. V usage is TRBV11-2 and J usage is TRBJ2-3; D is possibly TRBD1 (6 bases). This TCR derives from a woman between 18 and 29 years old with acute or convalescent COVID-19. The sample consisted of peripheral blood. CDR3 bases: TGTGCCAGCAGCTTAGTTTCAGGGGCGGGCACAGATACGCAGTATTTT. This gives the protein CASSLVSGAGTDTQYF. The variable domain in full, completed from reference TRBV11-2 and TRBJ2-3, reads EAGVAQSPRYKIIEKRQSVAFWCNPISGHATLYWYQQILGQGPKLLIQFQNNGVVDDSQLPKDRFSAERLKGVDSTLKIQPAKLEDSAVYLCASSLVSGAGTDTQYFGPGTRLTVL.